This T cell receptor beta chain was obtained from a study of cytomegalovirus exposure and HLA in healthy donors. Germline CDR1 is SGHVS and CDR2 is FQNEAQ. J lost 5 bases, V lost 0 bases, and 10 bases had no gene match. This CDR3 has 17 amino acids. PCR employed 60 Vbeta and 13 Jbeta primers. Clones were sequenced by immunoSEQ multiplex PCR, and TCRdb holds only the in-frame ones, with some missing. The table shows under 200,000 clones, with roughly 82% occurring only once. Sequences were obtained from PBMCs. The source is a woman between 45 and 65 years old in good health and CMV-seropositive. This sequence joins TRBV7-8 and TRBJ2-1; 7 nucleotides agree with TRBD1. CDR3 sequence: CASSLARSTGRDNEQFF. The CDR3 DNA reads as TGTGCCAGCAGCTTAGCCCGCTCGACAGGGAGAGACAATGAGCAGTTCTTC.